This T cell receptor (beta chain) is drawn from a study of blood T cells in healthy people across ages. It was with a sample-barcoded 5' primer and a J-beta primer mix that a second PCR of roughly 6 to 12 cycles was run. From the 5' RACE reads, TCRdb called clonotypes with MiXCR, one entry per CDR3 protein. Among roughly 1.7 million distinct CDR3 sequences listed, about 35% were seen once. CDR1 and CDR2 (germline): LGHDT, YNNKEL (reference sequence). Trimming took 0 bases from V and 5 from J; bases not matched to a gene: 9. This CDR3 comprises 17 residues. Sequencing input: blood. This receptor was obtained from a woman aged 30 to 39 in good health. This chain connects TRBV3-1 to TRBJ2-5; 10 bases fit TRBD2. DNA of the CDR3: TGTGCCAGCAGCCAAGAGGAGAGGCTAGCGGGGGTTGAGACCCAGTACTTC. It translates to CASSQEERLAGVETQYF.